Listed below are T cell receptor beta chains from one sample, sequenced in a study of human T cells and chemical hapten exposure. TCRdb ran MiXCR on the RACE reads and lists one entry per CDR3 protein. Here the sample spans about 110,000 distinct CDR3 sequences, 9% to 15% being singletons. The sequenced sample was whole blood, obtained in connection with sensitization to the hapten diphenylcyclopropenone (DPC). These receptors were obtained from a woman in her forties or fifties with alopecia areata. Some clones in this sample may be carry-over from other donors' samples. CDR3s include the opening cysteine and the closing phenylalanine or tryptophan.

v_call: TRBV7-8
j_call: TRBJ2-2
cdr3_aa: CASSLGLYTGELFF

v_call: TRBV20-1
j_call: TRBJ1-5
cdr3_aa: CSARGGVSNQPQHF

v_call: TRBV11-2
j_call: TRBJ2-6
cdr3_aa: CASSLGSRTGSGANVLTF

v_call: TRBV7-6
j_call: TRBJ2-7
cdr3_aa: CASSSRGGNEQYF

v_call: TRBV12-3/TRBV12-4
j_call: TRBJ1-1
cdr3_aa: CACSRGDRGEAFF

v_call: TRBV2
j_call: TRBJ1-2
cdr3_aa: CASFNRGQSANYGYTF

v_call: TRBV23-1
j_call: TRBJ2-5
cdr3_aa: CASSQSAGLRETQYF

v_call: TRBV25-1
j_call: TRBJ1-1
cdr3_aa: CASTPGYDGEAFF

v_call: TRBV11-2
j_call: TRBJ2-7
cdr3_aa: CASSSRVGTRLSYEQYF

v_call: TRBV20-1
j_call: TRBJ1-1
cdr3_aa: CSAPRLGPMNTEAFF

v_call: TRBV28
j_call: TRBJ1-1
cdr3_aa: CASSKVNTEAFF

v_call: TRBV12-3/TRBV12-4
j_call: TRBJ1-5
cdr3_aa: CASSVGTPNQPQHF

v_call: TRBV5-4
j_call: TRBJ1-2
cdr3_aa: CASSFIQTINYGYTF

v_call: TRBV6-5
j_call: TRBJ2-3
cdr3_aa: CASTYSAFGTDTQYF

v_call: TRBV5-1
j_call: TRBJ2-7
cdr3_aa: CASSLEQTGAYEQYF

v_call: TRBV11-2
j_call: TRBJ2-5
cdr3_aa: CASSPRIQETQYF

v_call: TRBV18
j_call: TRBJ2-2
cdr3_aa: CASSPRASGELFF

v_call: TRBV5-6
j_call: TRBJ2-2
cdr3_aa: CASSLRRSGRSLGELFF

v_call: TRBV25-1
j_call: TRBJ1-6
cdr3_aa: CASSEPLTSSPLHF

v_call: TRBV28
j_call: TRBJ1-1
cdr3_aa: CASSLYAWDF

v_call: TRBV5-1
j_call: TRBJ2-3
cdr3_aa: CASSFLFDSGSPDTQYF

v_call: TRBV6-5
j_call: TRBJ1-2
cdr3_aa: CASSSNRLYGYTF

v_call: TRBV7-9
j_call: TRBJ1-1
cdr3_aa: CASSKEQGTEAFF

v_call: TRBV28
j_call: TRBJ1-6
cdr3_aa: CASSLKSGGHSSYNSPLHF

v_call: TRBV18
j_call: TRBJ1-1
cdr3_aa: CASSPPSGRGNTEAFF

v_call: TRBV27
j_call: TRBJ2-4
cdr3_aa: CASSSAGGRNIQYF

v_call: TRBV28
j_call: TRBJ2-7
cdr3_aa: CASRGGLYEQYF

v_call: TRBV7-2
j_call: TRBJ1-6
cdr3_aa: CASSLTVFDRENSPLHF

v_call: TRBV18
j_call: TRBJ2-2
cdr3_aa: CASSPGQVNTGELFF

v_call: TRBV3-2
j_call: TRBJ1-6
cdr3_aa: CASSPTTLGQKRYNSPLHF

v_call: TRBV5-6
j_call: TRBJ1-1
cdr3_aa: CASSLGPQGTEAFF

v_call: TRBV29-1
j_call: TRBJ1-5
cdr3_aa: CSAGQENQPQHF

v_call: TRBV6-6
j_call: TRBJ2-1
cdr3_aa: CASRDTSGRWTEQFF

v_call: TRBV28
j_call: TRBJ1-3
cdr3_aa: CASSLHRKLGNTIYF

v_call: TRBV12-3/TRBV12-4
j_call: TRBJ2-2
cdr3_aa: CASSFGPRPGELFF

v_call: TRBV28
j_call: TRBJ1-3
cdr3_aa: CASRGQGNPGNTIYF

v_call: TRBV3-1
j_call: TRBJ2-7
cdr3_aa: CASSQIGPTAFTYEQYF

v_call: TRBV4-1
j_call: TRBJ2-3
cdr3_aa: CASSQTTSGGAGQTQYF

v_call: TRBV12-3/TRBV12-4
j_call: TRBJ1-2
cdr3_aa: CASSQDNYYGYTF

v_call: TRBV27
j_call: TRBJ2-1
cdr3_aa: CASSLLGTGPYNEQFF

v_call: TRBV6-5
j_call: TRBJ2-7
cdr3_aa: CASSYNTAPYEQYF

v_call: TRBV25-1
j_call: TRBJ2-3
cdr3_aa: CASSEAGASDTQYF

v_call: TRBV18
j_call: TRBJ1-5
cdr3_aa: CASSRGSNQPQHF

v_call: TRBV28
j_call: TRBJ2-7
cdr3_aa: CASSSGDEQYF

v_call: TRBV20-1
j_call: TRBJ2-7
cdr3_aa: CSAISAGSSYEQYF

v_call: TRBV7-2
j_call: TRBJ2-2
cdr3_aa: CASTITGVYTGELFF

v_call: TRBV20-1
j_call: TRBJ2-3
cdr3_aa: CSATSPSGGEDTQYF

v_call: TRBV12-3/TRBV12-4
j_call: TRBJ2-2
cdr3_aa: CASSLDSGELFF

v_call: TRBV5-1
j_call: TRBJ1-1
cdr3_aa: CASSLDTEAFF

v_call: TRBV3-1
j_call: TRBJ2-1
cdr3_aa: CASSLLGGNEQFF

v_call: TRBV20-1
j_call: TRBJ2-2
cdr3_aa: CSARPASGRNTGELFF

v_call: TRBV2
j_call: TRBJ1-5
cdr3_aa: CASSAWGNQPQHF

v_call: TRBV3-1
j_call: TRBJ2-1
cdr3_aa: CASSPSGRAGNEQFF

v_call: TRBV7-2
j_call: TRBJ2-3
cdr3_aa: CASSFRRGTDTQYF

v_call: TRBV28
j_call: TRBJ1-2
cdr3_aa: CASKLPDLSGYTF